These 28 T cell receptor beta chains share one sample of origin, sequenced in a study of T cell repertoires in cytomegalovirus infection (dated by TCRdb to between 2018 and 2021). What this sample's treatment or condition label stands for: in vitro stimulation with specific CMV peptide epitopes to enrich CMV-specific T cells. Sequencing used an Illumina HiSeq 1500. TCRdb handled the public reads itself, with Q25 trimming in fastp and clone calling in MiXCR, and kept productive beta chains. Each CDR3 protein appears once, grouped with its most common genes and DNA. Recorded for this sample are about 280,000 distinct CDR3 sequences; less than 25% of them occurred a single time. Of the sample, approximately 19% is held by the ten largest clones. Antigen specificity for these receptors is unknown. Material: cultured PBMCs, obtained from culture after CMV antigen stimulation. The receptor source for this set is a human donor in good health (CMV status not recorded). Some clones in this sample may be carry-over from other donors' samples.

This clonotype was seen a handful of times. V and J are TRBV27 and TRBJ2-3, with D maybe TRBD2 (6 bases). Trimming left V 2 bases short and J 0 bases short, with 12 bases between. The length of the CDR3 is 16 residues. Per germline, CDR1 MNHEY and CDR2 SMNVEV (reference sequence). The CDR3, as DNA: TGTGCCAGCAGTTTAGATGGTAGCGGAAGCACAGATACGCAGTATTTT. Protein: CASSLDGSGSTDTQYF.

The genes are TRBV6-1 and TRBJ1-1, with D tentatively TRBD1 (5 bases). CDR3 length: 13 residues. Germline V gene data show CDR1 as MNHNS and CDR2 as SASEGT. V lost 7 bases to trimming and J lost 4 bases, with 13 bases between them. The CDR3 sequence: CASTPGSGTEAFF. The CDR3 DNA sequence: TGTGCCAGCACCCCAGGGTCGGGCACTGAAGCTTTCTTT.

The chain joins TRBV7-3 to TRBJ2-1, with D possibly being TRBD2 (6 bases). Germline V CDR1 and CDR2: SGHTA, FQGTGA. The CDR3 contains 15 residues. V shed 6 bases and J shed 5 bases, with 17 bases lying between them. The CDR3 reads CASSLGTYWDNEQFF. The CDR3, as DNA: TGTGCCAGCAGTTTAGGGACTTATTGGGACAATGAGCAGTTCTTC.

This clonotype was seen many times. This chain links TRBV7-2 with TRBJ2-1; a weak D match, TRBD2 (5 bases). CDR1 is SGHTA and CDR2 is FQGNSA in the germline V gene. Trimming removed 4 bases from V and 2 bases from J, with 12 bases in between. The CDR3 runs to 15 residues. The DNA for the CDR3 is TGTGCCAGCAGCTCCAGCGGACCCCCCTACAATGAGCAGTTCTTC. Amino acid sequence: CASSSSGPPYNEQFF.

The V gene is TRBV7-2, the J gene TRBJ2-3; 13 bases agree with TRBD2. Germline CDR1 SGHTA, CDR2 FQGNSA. V lost 5 bases to trimming and J lost 7 bases; unmatched junction nucleotides: 6. The CDR3 extends over 15 amino acids. CDR3 sequence reads: CASSPGLAGRHTQYF. The CDR3 region has the DNA TGTGCCAGCAGCCCGGGACTAGCGGGAAGGCATACGCAGTATTTT.

The rearrangement uses TRBV27 and TRBJ2-1; D gene ambiguous. The V end lost 3 bases, the J end lost 0 bases, and 9 bases lay between the germline ends. The CDR3 loop spans 15 amino acids. Germline CDR1 MNHEY, CDR2 SMNVEV (reference sequence). CDR3 sequence: CASSFGVSSYNEQFF. CDR3 bases: TGTGCCAGCAGTTTCGGCGTAAGCTCCTACAATGAGCAGTTCTTC.

This clonotype came up a few times. The chain is built from TRBV7-6 and TRBJ1-6, with TRBD1 identical over 8 bases. The V gene's germline CDR1 is SGHVS and CDR2 FNYEAQ. The junction had 6 bases not matched to a gene; V was cut back by 4 bases and J by 10 bases. This CDR3 comprises 14 residues. Written as DNA, the CDR3 is TGTGCCAGCAGCTCCGGACAGGGTGGCTCACCCCTCCACTTT. Its translation: CASSSGQGGSPLHF.

The J gene is TRBJ2-7, the V gene TRBV27, with TRBD2 identical over 8 bases. CDR1 is MNHEY, CDR2 SMNVEV, per germline (reference sequence). V lost 4 bases and J lost 0; bases outside the gene matches: 2. CDR3 length: 14 amino acids. CDR3: CASSWGTSSYEQYF. In nucleotides, the CDR3 is TGTGCCAGCAGTTGGGGGACTAGCTCCTACGAGCAGTACTTC.

There are a few counts of this clonotype. The rearrangement links TRBV10-3 to TRBJ2-7, with TRBD2 identical over 8 bases. V was clipped by 6 bases and J by 12 bases; unmatched bases: 13. CDR1 is ENHRY and CDR2 is SYGVKD in the germline V gene. There are 13 residues in the CDR3. This CDR3 is CAISSEGSGNRYV. The DNA for the CDR3 is TGTGCCATCAGCTCAGAGGGTAGCGGGAATCGGTACGTC.

Only a few counts were recorded for this clonotype. This rearrangement joins TRBV2 to TRBJ1-3; 7 nucleotides agree with TRBD1. This CDR3 region has 16 residues. Germline CDR1 and CDR2: SNHLY and FYNNEI. J was trimmed by 4 bases and V by 2 bases; bases with no gene match: 8. CDR3 residues: CASSERVTGFGNTIYF. The CDR3, as DNA: TGTGCCAGCAGTGAAAGGGTGACAGGGTTCGGAAACACCATATATTTT.

This clonotype was seen repeatedly, ten times or more. This sequence joins TRBV7-8 and TRBJ2-3, with 7 nucleotides matching TRBD2. The CDR3 length is 13 residues. CDR1 is SGHVS, CDR2 FQNEAQ, per germline. DNA for the CDR3: TGTGCGGGGGGAGGGGCTAGCACAGATACGCAGTATTTT. Translation gives CAGGGASTDTQYF.

This clonotype was found a few times. The chain is built from TRBV5-6 and TRBJ2-1; weak D call: TRBD2 (6 bases). Germline V lookup: CDR1 SGHDT, CDR2 YYEEEE. V was pared by 4 bases and J by 8 bases, with 13 bases between. This CDR3 has 13 residues. The CDR3 is CASSPYWGDEQFF. The DNA of the CDR3 is TGTGCCAGCAGCCCCTACTGGGGGGATGAGCAGTTCTTC. The full variable domain, with the rest looked up from reference TRBV5-6 and TRBJ2-1, is DAGVTQSPTHLIKTRGQQVTLRCSPKSGHDTVSWYQQALGQGPQFIFQYYEEEERQRGNFPDRFSGHQFPNYSSELNVNALLLGDSALYLCASSPYWGDEQFFGPGTRLTVL.

The genes are TRBV27 and TRBJ2-7, with 11 bases identical to TRBD2. The germline gives CDR1 MNHEY, CDR2 SMNVEV (reference sequence). The CDR3 sequence is 14 residues long. Trimming took 3 bases from V and 3 from J; bases not matched to a gene: 1. The CDR3 here is CASSLTSGNYEQYF. In nucleotides, the CDR3 is TGTGCCAGCAGTTTGACTAGCGGGAACTACGAGCAGTACTTC.

The CDR3 sequence is CSVRNYQETQYF. The CDR3 DNA reads TGCAGCGTTCGCAACTACCAAGAGACCCAGTACTTC. V usage is TRBV29-1 and J usage is TRBJ2-5; D call uncertain. Trimming removed 5 bases from V and 0 bases from J, with 7 bases in between. The CDR3 loop spans 12 amino acids. Germline-derived CDR1 and CDR2 are SQVTM and ANQGSEA.

This clonotype was seen a few times. The V gene is TRBV19, the J gene TRBJ2-2; possibly TRBD2 for D (5 bases). The germline V gene has CDR1 LNHDA and CDR2 SQIVND (reference sequence). There are 18 residues in the CDR3. Trimming removed 4 bases from V and 9 bases from J, with 27 bases in between. The CDR3 DNA is TGTGCCAGTAGTACCCCTTCCCAGCGGTCAGGATCGTTTTGGGAGCTGTTTTTT. Its protein is CASSTPSQRSGSFWELFF. The full variable domain, completed using reference TRBV19 and TRBJ2-2, is DGGITQSPKYLFRKEGQNVTLSCEQNLNHDAMYWYRQDPGQGLRLIYYSQIVNDFQKGDIAEGYSVSREKKESFPLTVTSAQKNPTAFYLCASSTPSQRSGSFWELFFGEGSRLTVL.

This clonotype has a count of ten or more. The gene calls are TRBV11-2 and TRBJ1-2; 7 nucleotides match TRBD1. This CDR3 has 15 residues. The V segment lost 7 bases and the J segment 3 bases; nucleotides outside the gene matches: 11. Germline V gene data show CDR1 as SGHAT and CDR2 as FQNNGV. The CDR3, as DNA: TGTGCCAGCAACCTTAAGGGGGCGGATGACTATGGCTACACCTTC. This encodes CASNLKGADDYGYTF.

In this sample, this clonotype turned up a few times. V usage is TRBV11-2 and J usage is TRBJ2-5; possibly TRBD1 or TRBD2 for D (6 bases each). The V and J ends lost 5 bases and 5 bases respectively, with 21 bases between them. Germline V gene data show CDR1 as SGHAT and CDR2 as FQNNGV. This CDR3 has 16 residues. CDR3 in DNA: TGTGCCAGCAGCGGAATGCGACAGGTTGGGGGGGAGACCCAGTACTTC. Protein: CASSGMRQVGGETQYF.

Regarding this clonotype: A much bigger clone sits one base away, suggesting this may be a read error. This chain connects TRBV10-3 to TRBJ1-6; 7 nucleotides line up with TRBD1. This CDR3 spans 16 amino acids. In germline, CDR1 is ENHRY, CDR2 SYGVKD. As DNA, the CDR3 is TGTGCCATCAGTGGACGACAGGGCCCGGCGAATTCATCCCTCCACTTT. Its protein product is CAISGRQGPANSSLHF.

Many counts were recorded for this clonotype. J is TRBJ2-1 and V is TRBV7-2; a possible D gene is TRBD2 (5 bases). V shed 3 bases and J shed 0 bases, with 18 bases lying between them. The germline V gene encodes CDR1 SGHTA and CDR2 FQGNSA. The CDR3 loop spans 18 amino acids. The CDR3 region is CASSFSVRTASSYNEQFF. As DNA, the CDR3 is TGTGCCAGCAGCTTTAGCGTCCGGACTGCCAGCTCCTACAATGAGCAGTTCTTC.

The chain couples TRBV6-1 to TRBJ2-1; 14 bases fit TRBD2. Germline assignment: CDR1 MNHNS and CDR2 SASEGT. J gave up 7 bases and V 5 bases, and 7 bases lay outside the gene matches. CDR3 length: 16 residues. CDR3: CASSLGLAGVGNEQFF. CDR3 sequence (DNA): TGTGCCAGCAGTCTGGGACTAGCGGGAGTGGGAAATGAGCAGTTCTTC.

This clonotype appeared a single time. The chain recombines TRBV2 with TRBJ2-1, with D possibly being TRBD1 or TRBD2 (6 bases each). The V and J ends lost 10 bases and 0 bases respectively, with 13 bases between them. The germline CDR1 and CDR2 sequences are SNHLY and FYNNEI. The CDR3 has 14 residues. CDR3 amino acids: CATHWGASYNEQFF. Here the CDR3 DNA reads TGTGCCACACACTGGGGGGCCTCCTACAATGAGCAGTTCTTC.

The chain carries TRBV24-1 and TRBJ2-1, with D perhaps matching TRBD2 (5 bases). The length of the CDR3 is 13 residues. Trimming left V 5 bases short and J 9 bases short, with 13 bases between. Germline values: CDR1 KGHDR, CDR2 SFDVKD. The CDR3 here is CATSAGDLREQFF. The CDR3, as DNA: TGTGCCACCAGTGCCGGGGATCTCCGTGAGCAGTTCTTC.

The CDR3 DNA reads as TGTGCCACCAGTGATTACCGGGCTGAAGCTTTCTTT. It codes for CATSDYRAEAFF. This chain joins TRBV24-1 and TRBJ1-1; D unclear. The CDR3 runs 12 residues. The V gene lost 2 bases and the J gene lost 6 bases, with 6 bases spanning the gap. CDR1 is KGHDR, CDR2 SFDVKD, per germline.

This clonotype was counted only a few times. The chain recombines TRBV20-1 with TRBJ2-3; 13 positions agree with TRBD2. CDR3 length equals 15 residues. Germline assignment: CDR1 DFQATT and CDR2 SNEGSKA (reference sequence). V trimming: 4 bases; J trimming: 4 bases; junction bases outside the gene matches: 5. As DNA, the CDR3 is TGCAGTGCTACCGGACTAGCGGGAGAATCAGATACGCAGTATTTT. It specifies CSATGLAGESDTQYF.

Many counts were recorded for this clonotype. The chain joins TRBV6-6 to TRBJ1-2; D gene ambiguous. The V end lost 0 bases, the J end lost 1 base, and 6 bases lay between the germline ends. Germline CDR1 and CDR2: MNHNY and SVGAGI (reference sequence). The CDR3 spans 14 residues. This CDR3 is CASSYSTGNYGYTF. The DNA for the CDR3 is TGTGCCAGCAGTTACTCGACGGGTAACTATGGCTACACCTTC.

The chain joins TRBV5-4 to TRBJ1-3; D is uncertain. Germline CDR1 and CDR2: SGHNT and YYREEE (reference sequence). Deletions cut 4 bases from V and 0 bases from J, with 5 bases between. This CDR3 is 13 amino acids long. CDR3: CASSMISGNTIYF. CDR3 DNA sequence: TGTGCCAGCAGCATGATCTCTGGAAACACCATATATTTT.

V is TRBV13 and J is TRBJ2-3, with 9 bases lining up with TRBD2. The CDR3 has 16 residues. The J segment lost 5 bases and the V segment lost 5 bases, leaving 11 bases of the junction unmatched. Germline assignment: CDR1 PRHDT and CDR2 FYEKMQ (reference sequence). The DNA of the CDR3 is TGTGCCAGCAGCCAGCAAGTGGTAGCGGGGGTAGATACGCAGTATTTT. The encoded protein is CASSQQVVAGVDTQYF.

This sequence joins TRBV20-1 and TRBJ2-1, with TRBD2 as a possible D gene (5 bases). The CDR3 contains 14 residues. Trimming removed 2 bases at V and 5 bases at J, with 13 bases between. Germline lookup yields CDR1 DFQATT and CDR2 SNEGSKA (reference sequence). The CDR3 region is CSARTHSGNNEQFF. Written as DNA, the CDR3 is TGCAGTGCTAGAACCCATTCGGGAAACAATGAGCAGTTCTTC.